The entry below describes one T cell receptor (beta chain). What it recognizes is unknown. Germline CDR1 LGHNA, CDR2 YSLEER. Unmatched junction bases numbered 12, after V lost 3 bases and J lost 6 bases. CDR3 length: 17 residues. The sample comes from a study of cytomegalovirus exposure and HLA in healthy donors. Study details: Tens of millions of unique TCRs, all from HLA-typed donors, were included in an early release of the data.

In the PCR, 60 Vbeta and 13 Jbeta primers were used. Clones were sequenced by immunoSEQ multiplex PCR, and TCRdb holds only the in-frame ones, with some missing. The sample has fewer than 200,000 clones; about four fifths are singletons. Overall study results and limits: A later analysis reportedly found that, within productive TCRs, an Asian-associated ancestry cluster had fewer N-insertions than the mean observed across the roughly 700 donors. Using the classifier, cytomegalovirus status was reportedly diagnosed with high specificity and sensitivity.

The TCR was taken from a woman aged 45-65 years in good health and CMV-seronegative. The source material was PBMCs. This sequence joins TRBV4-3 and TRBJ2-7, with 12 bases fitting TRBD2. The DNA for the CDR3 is TGCGCCAGCAGCCAGGATCTCACTAGCGGGAGGTCTAGCGAGCAGTACTTC. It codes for CASSQDLTSGRSSEQYF.